The 23 T cell receptor beta chains below were found in one sample sequenced in a study of T-cell memory formation after mild COVID-19. MiXCR, applied by TCRdb to the 5' RACE reads, yields one record per CDR3 protein. The table shows 110,000 to 150,000 distinct CDR3 sequences, with roughly 13% occurring only once. The specimen was PBMCs or a T cell subset sorted from them (not recorded which). The receptors were sampled from an adult woman who had mild COVID-19 (a few samples of this study predate the infection). Cell type and time point are not known.

The chain combines TRBV9 with TRBJ2-2; possible D gene TRBD1, 6 bases. The CDR3 consists of 16 residues. Germline loops: CDR1 SGDLS, CDR2 YYNGEE. Trimming removed 5 bases from V and 6 bases from J, with 20 bases in between. The CDR3 sequence: CASSSNEGVEAGELFF. DNA of the CDR3: TGTGCCAGCAGTTCCAATGAGGGGGTTGAGGCCGGGGAGCTGTTTTTT.

This clonotype was seen ten or more times. The V call is TRBV5-5, the J call TRBJ1-4, with a weak D call TRBD1 (6 bases). Germline V gene lookup returns CDR1 SGHKS and CDR2 YYEKEE (reference sequence). The ends were cut back, 1 base at V and 7 bases at J, with 17 bases in the middle. The CDR3 is made up of 16 amino acids. The CDR3 DNA is TGTGCCAGCAGCTTGAGGGGGGAATTCATGGCTGAAAAACTGTTTTTT. This gives the protein CASSLRGEFMAEKLFF. The full variable domain, in which reference TRBV5-5 and TRBJ1-4 provide the parts outside the CDR3, is DAGVTQSPTHLIKTRGQQVTLRCSPISGHKSVSWYQQVLGQGPQFIFQYYEKEERGRGNFPDRFSARQFPNYSSELNVNALLLGDSALYLCASSLRGEFMAEKLFFGSGTQLSVL.

This clonotype was recorded at least ten times. The chain carries TRBV12-3 or TRBV12-4 and TRBJ2-1, with 9 bases that match TRBD1. The J segment lost 1 base and the V segment lost 3 bases, leaving 1 base of the junction unmatched. The CDR3 totals 15 residues. DNA of the CDR3: TGTGCCAGCAGTTTTGGGACAGGGTCCTACAATGAGCAGTTCTTC. Amino acids: CASSFGTGSYNEQFF.

The table lists this clonotype with a few counts. V usage is TRBV12-3 or TRBV12-4 and J usage is TRBJ1-3, with D tentatively TRBD1 (6 bases). Trimming stripped 5 bases from V and 0 bases from J, with 11 bases between. This CDR3 has 15 amino acids. CDR3 amino acids: CASSMDSSSGNTIYF. CDR3 DNA: TGTGCCAGCAGTATGGACAGCAGCTCTGGAAACACCATATATTTT.

This chain connects TRBV4-2 to TRBJ2-7; 8 bases line up with TRBD1. The germline gives CDR1 LGHNA, CDR2 YNFKEQ. V trimming: 0 bases; J trimming: 1 base; junction bases outside the gene matches: 5. The CDR3 runs 16 residues. CDR3 coding DNA: TGTGCCAGCAGCCAAGAAGGCAGGGGGCGTTCCTACGAGCAGTACTTC. Translated, it gives CASSQEGRGRSYEQYF.

The chain combines TRBV7-8 with TRBJ2-3, with 8 bases fitting TRBD1. The germline V gene encodes CDR1 SGHVS and CDR2 FQNEAQ. V dropped 0 bases and J dropped 4; count of bases not matched to a gene: 12. The CDR3 totals 18 residues. The CDR3 DNA reads as TGTGCCAGCAGCTTAGCTCCCCTGTGGCAGGGGGCGGCAGATACGCAGTATTTT. Protein sequence: CASSLAPLWQGAADTQYF.

This clonotype was counted between two and nine times. J is TRBJ2-2 and V is TRBV7-9; 9 bases map to TRBD2. Germline CDR1 is SEHNR and CDR2 is FQNEAQ (reference sequence). V dropped 7 bases and J dropped 7; count of bases not matched to a gene: 7. This CDR3 comprises 14 residues. CDR3 sequence (DNA): TGTGCCAGCACCTTGCCAGCGGGAGGCGGGGAGCTGTTTTTT. Amino acid sequence: CASTLPAGGGELFF.

This clonotype was recorded a few times. The V gene is TRBV5-6, the J gene TRBJ2-2; maybe TRBD1 (6 bases). V dropped 0 bases and J dropped 6 bases, with 12 bases sitting between them. The length of the CDR3 is 15 residues. Germline V lookup: CDR1 SGHDT, CDR2 YYEEEE. The CDR3 DNA sequence: TGTGCCAGCAGCTTGGGTCCAGGGGCGGCCGGGGAGCTGTTTTTT. Protein sequence: CASSLGPGAAGELFF.

This CDR3 is CASGLAVGQVDYRGLEAFF. As DNA, the CDR3 is TGTGCTAGTGGTTTGGCCGTGGGACAGGTGGACTATAGAGGACTAGAAGCTTTCTTT. The rearrangement uses TRBV12-5 and TRBJ1-1, with TRBD1 matching over 8 bases. The CDR3 totals 19 residues. V lost 1 base and J lost 8; bases outside the gene matches: 21. Germline V gene lookup returns CDR1 LGHNT and CDR2 FRNRAP.

This clonotype was seen ten or more times. The CDR3 region is CASSQDLGQTSYEQYF. Here the CDR3 DNA reads TGCGCCAGCAGCCAAGATCTTGGACAGACTTCCTACGAGCAGTACTTC. The V gene is TRBV4-1, the J gene TRBJ2-7, with a weak D call TRBD1 (6 bases). Germline V CDR1 and CDR2: MGHRA, YSYEKL. V lost 0 bases and J lost 1, with 13 bases in between. The CDR3 consists of 16 residues.

Only a few counts were recorded for this clonotype. J is TRBJ1-2 and V is TRBV7-6; the match to TRBD1 covers 8 bases. The CDR3 has 14 residues. Unmatched junction bases numbered 4, after V lost 3 bases and J lost 4 bases. CDR1 SGHVS and CDR2 FNYEAQ come from the germline V gene. In nucleotides, the CDR3 is TGTGCCAGCAGCTTGCAGGGGGCCGGCTATGGCTACACCTTC. It translates to CASSLQGAGYGYTF.

This clonotype was seen a few times. The gene calls are TRBV4-1 and TRBJ1-1; D gene unclear. Germline CDR1 reads MGHRA; CDR2 reads YSYEKL. The CDR3 has 15 residues. V lost 0 bases, J lost 0 bases, and 8 bases lay in between. In DNA form, the CDR3 reads TGCGCCAGCAGCCAAGAAAACAATCTGAACACTGAAGCTTTCTTT. Encoded protein: CASSQENNLNTEAFF.

The rearrangement joins TRBV10-3 to TRBJ2-7; TRBD2 agrees at 10 bases. CDR1 is ENHRY, CDR2 SYGVKD, per germline. The CDR3 totals 15 residues. V lost 2 bases to trimming and J lost 6 bases; unmatched junction nucleotides: 7. CDR3 coding DNA: TGTGCCATCAGTGAGGGGGAGCGGGGGGGCCGCGAGCAGTACTTC. It specifies CAISEGERGGREQYF.

This clonotype was found a few times. This chain joins TRBV12-3 or TRBV12-4 and TRBJ2-1, with TRBD2 matching 9 bases. V lost 3 bases to trimming and J lost 8 bases; unmatched junction nucleotides: 17. The CDR3 totals 18 residues. The CDR3 nucleotides are TGTGCCAGCAGTTTGAACGTGGGGGGGGTATTAGCGGGAGATGAGCAGTTCTTC. Protein sequence: CASSLNVGGVLAGDEQFF.

This clonotype was seen a handful of times. The rearrangement joins TRBV27 to TRBJ2-2; 8 nucleotides line up with TRBD2. Germline trimming cut 6 bases from V and 11 bases from J; bases unmatched to any gene: 8. CDR1 is MNHEY and CDR2 is SMNVEV in the germline V gene (reference sequence). The CDR3 consists of 13 residues. As DNA, the CDR3 is TGTGCCAGCAGCCGGACTAGCCCTCCCGAGCTGTTTTTT. Residues: CASSRTSPPELFF.

The chain joins TRBV5-1 to TRBJ2-5, with D tentatively TRBD2 (6 bases). CDR3 length: 15 residues. V lost 0 bases to trimming and J lost 1 base, with 10 bases between them. Germline assignment: CDR1 SGHRS and CDR2 YFSETQ. This CDR3 reads CASSLDGGPQETQYF. CDR3 in DNA: TGCGCCAGCAGCTTGGACGGAGGGCCCCAAGAGACCCAGTACTTC.

This clonotype appeared a few times. The rearrangement joins TRBV7-8 to TRBJ2-5; TRBD2 matches 9 bases. This CDR3 has 16 amino acids. V shed 3 bases, J shed 2 bases, and the junction held 7 bases outside the gene matches. Germline assignment: CDR1 SGHVS and CDR2 FQNEAQ. In nucleotides, the CDR3 is TGTGCCAGCAGCTTTGCTAGCGGGATATTACAAGAGACCCAGTACTTC. As protein: CASSFASGILQETQYF.

This clonotype turned up a few times. This chain uses TRBV11-2 with TRBJ2-2; 11 bases are a match to TRBD2. The trim removed 6 bases at V and 2 bases at J, leaving 8 bases unmatched. This CDR3 region has 17 residues. CDR1 and CDR2 from the germline V gene are SGHAT and FQNNGV. CDR3 nucleotides: TGTGCCAGCAGTCATCTAGCGGGAGGCCTCAACACCGGGGAGCTGTTTTTT. Protein sequence: CASSHLAGGLNTGELFF.

The V call is TRBV7-6, the J call TRBJ1-1; D uncertain. Germline assignment: CDR1 SGHVS and CDR2 FNYEAQ. With 5 bases removed from V and 5 bases from J, the gap between germline ends came to 18 bases. The CDR3 totals 15 residues. The CDR3 DNA sequence: TGTGCCAGCAGCCCCCGTTCAGAGGGTTGGACTGAAGCTTTCTTT. Translation: CASSPRSEGWTEAFF.

The rearrangement joins TRBV15 to TRBJ1-4; 8 nucleotides match TRBD1. The germline V gene has CDR1 LNHNV and CDR2 YYDKDF (reference sequence). The CDR3 sequence is 16 residues long. V lost 6 bases, J lost 0 bases, and 6 bases stayed unmatched. In DNA form, the CDR3 reads TGTGCCACCAGTCGGGACAGGAGCTCAACTAATGAAAAACTGTTTTTT. The encoded protein is CATSRDRSSTNEKLFF.

This clonotype was counted ten times or more. This chain connects TRBV7-9 to TRBJ2-7, with 9 bases aligning to TRBD2. J was trimmed by 4 bases and V by 4 bases; bases with no gene match: 5. This CDR3 contains 14 residues. CDR1 is SEHNR and CDR2 is FQNEAQ in the germline V gene (reference sequence). The CDR3 DNA is TGTGCCAGCAGCTCACCGGGACTAGCTTACGAGCAGTACTTC. Its protein is CASSSPGLAYEQYF.

This sequence joins TRBV20-1 and TRBJ2-3; possibly TRBD2 for D (5 bases). Deletions cut 0 bases from V and 4 bases from J, with 23 bases between. The V gene's germline CDR1 is DFQATT and CDR2 SNEGSKA (reference sequence). The CDR3 has 18 amino acids. Here the CDR3 reads CSARDSHSAVGLADTQYF. The CDR3 region has the DNA TGCAGTGCTAGAGATTCCCATAGCGCCGTGGGCTTGGCAGATACGCAGTATTTT.

This clonotype was counted a few times. This chain joins TRBV2 and TRBJ2-7; D gene ambiguous. Trimming took off 0 bases at V and 3 bases at J, with 12 bases between the two ends. The germline CDR1 and CDR2 sequences are SNHLY and FYNNEI. This CDR3 has 15 amino acids. The CDR3 sequence is CASSEAQSYSYEQYF. In DNA, the CDR3 is TGTGCCAGCAGTGAAGCCCAAAGCTACAGCTACGAGCAGTACTTC.